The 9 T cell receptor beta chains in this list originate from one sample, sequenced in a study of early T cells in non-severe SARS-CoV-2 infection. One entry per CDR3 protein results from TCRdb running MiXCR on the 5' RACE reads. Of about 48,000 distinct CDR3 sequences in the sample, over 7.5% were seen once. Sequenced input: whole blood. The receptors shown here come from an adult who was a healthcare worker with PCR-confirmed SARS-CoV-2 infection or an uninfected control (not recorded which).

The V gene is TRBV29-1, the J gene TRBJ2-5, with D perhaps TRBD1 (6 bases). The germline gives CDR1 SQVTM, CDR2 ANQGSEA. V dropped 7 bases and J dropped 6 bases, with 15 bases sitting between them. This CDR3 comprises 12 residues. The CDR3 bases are TGCAGCGGACAGGAGCCCCAGCAGACCCAGTACTTC. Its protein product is CSGQEPQQTQYF.

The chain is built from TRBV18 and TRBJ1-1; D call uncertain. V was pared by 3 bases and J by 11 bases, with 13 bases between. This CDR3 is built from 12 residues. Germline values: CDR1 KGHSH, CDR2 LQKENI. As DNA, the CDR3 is TGTGCCAGCTCACCCGAAAAATTTGCGGCTTTCTTT. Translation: CASSPEKFAAFF. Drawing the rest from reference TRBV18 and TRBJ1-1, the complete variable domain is NAGVMQNPRHLVRRRGQEARLRCSPMKGHSHVYWYRQLPEEGLKFMVYLQKENIIDESGMPKERFSAEFPKEGPSILRIQQVVRGDSAAYFCASSPEKFAAFFGQGTRLTVV.

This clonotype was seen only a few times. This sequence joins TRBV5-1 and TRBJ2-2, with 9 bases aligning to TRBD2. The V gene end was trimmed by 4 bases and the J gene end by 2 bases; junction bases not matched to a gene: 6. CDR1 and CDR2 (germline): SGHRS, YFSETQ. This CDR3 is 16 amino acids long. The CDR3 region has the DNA TGCGCCAGCAGCGGAGCTAGCGGGACTAACACCGGGGAGCTGTTTTTT. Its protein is CASSGASGTNTGELFF.

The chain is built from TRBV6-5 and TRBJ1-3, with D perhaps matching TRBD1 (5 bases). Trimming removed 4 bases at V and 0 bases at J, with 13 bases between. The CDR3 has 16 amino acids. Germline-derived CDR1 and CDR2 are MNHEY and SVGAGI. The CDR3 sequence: CASSLGLTFSGNTIYF. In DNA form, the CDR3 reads TGTGCCAGCAGTTTGGGACTTACCTTCTCTGGAAACACCATATATTTT.

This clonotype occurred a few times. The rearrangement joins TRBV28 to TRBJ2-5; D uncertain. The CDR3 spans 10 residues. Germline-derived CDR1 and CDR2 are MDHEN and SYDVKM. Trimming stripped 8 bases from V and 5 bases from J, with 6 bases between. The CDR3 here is CASPGETQYF. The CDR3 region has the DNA TGTGCCAGCCCTGGGGAGACCCAGTACTTC.

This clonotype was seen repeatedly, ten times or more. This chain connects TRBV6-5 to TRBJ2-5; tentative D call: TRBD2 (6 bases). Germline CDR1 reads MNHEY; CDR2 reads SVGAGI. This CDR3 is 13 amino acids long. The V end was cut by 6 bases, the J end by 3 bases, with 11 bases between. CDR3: CASSRGLKETQYF. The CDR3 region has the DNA TGTGCCAGCAGCCGAGGACTAAAAGAGACCCAGTACTTC.

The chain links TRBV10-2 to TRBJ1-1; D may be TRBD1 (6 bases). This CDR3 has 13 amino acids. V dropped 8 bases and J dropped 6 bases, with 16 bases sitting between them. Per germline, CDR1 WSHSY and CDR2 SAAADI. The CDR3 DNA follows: TGCGCCAGCGGCGAAGGGGGAAGGCCTGAAGCTTTCTTT. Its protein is CASGEGGRPEAFF.

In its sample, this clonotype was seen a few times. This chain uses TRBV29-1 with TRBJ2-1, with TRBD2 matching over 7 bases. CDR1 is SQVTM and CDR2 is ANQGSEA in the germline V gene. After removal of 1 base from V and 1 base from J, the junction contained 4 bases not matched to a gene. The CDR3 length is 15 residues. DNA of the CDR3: TGCAGCGTTGAAGGGGCTAGCGGATCCTACAATGAGCAGTTCTTC. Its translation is CSVEGASGSYNEQFF.

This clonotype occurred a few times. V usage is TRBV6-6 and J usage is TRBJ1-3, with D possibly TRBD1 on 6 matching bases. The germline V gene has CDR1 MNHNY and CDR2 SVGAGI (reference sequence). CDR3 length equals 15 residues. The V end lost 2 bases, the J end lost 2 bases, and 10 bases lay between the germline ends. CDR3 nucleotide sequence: TGTGCCAGCAGTTACGAACAGGGACCTGGAAACACCATATATTTT. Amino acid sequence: CASSYEQGPGNTIYF.